A selection of T cell receptor beta chains follows, all from one sample in a study of radiation and T cells in renal cell carcinoma. Generated by immunoSEQ multiplex PCR, the TCRdb table keeps only in-frame clones and is missing some. The sample comprises about 24,000 clones, more than 45% of which are singletons, and about 20% rests with the top ten. Material: tumor tissue, obtained from a patient whose treatment was nephrectomy without radiotherapy. All receptors come from a man aged 35 to 55 with renal cell carcinoma. The CDR3 runs from the conserved cysteine through the conserved F or W. D genes are given only for firm matches. Rows may omit the clone size; those that give it use once, few, many or a size class.

CDR3 length,D gene,clone size,J gene,V gene,CDR3 protein,CDR3 DNA
15,TRBD2,few,TRBJ2-5,TRBV7-2,CASSLRSGNQETQYF,TGTGCCAGCAGCTTACGTAGCGGGAACCAAGAGACCCAGTACTTC
15,TRBD2,NA,TRBJ2-5,TRBV2,CASSKFLAAEETQYF,TGTGCCAGCAGTAAGTTCCTAGCGGCGGAAGAGACCCAGTACTTC
14,NA,NA,TRBJ2-7,TRBV5-6,CASSLGAPLGEQYF,TGTGCCAGCAGCTTGGGGGCCCCACTCGGGGAGCAGTACTTC
14,NA,few,TRBJ1-1,TRBV7-2,CASSLKRGDTEAFF,TGTGCCAGCAGCTTAAAAAGGGGTGACACTGAAGCTTTCTTT
16,NA,NA,TRBJ1-1,TRBV28,CASSSSRTAMNTEAFF,TGTGCCAGCAGTTCCTCCCGGACAGCCATGAACACTGAAGCTTTCTTT
13,NA,few,TRBJ1-1,TRBV4-3,CASSPRLDTEAFF,TGCGCCAGCAGCCCCCGGCTGGACACTGAAGCTTTCTTT
13,NA,NA,TRBJ1-6,TRBV19,CASSDRLHSPLHF,TGTGCCTCCTCGGATAGGTTGCATTCACCCCTCCACTTT
14,TRBD1,NA,TRBJ2-3,TRBV6-5,CAGSRDSNTDTQYF,TGTGCCGGGAGCCGGGACAGTAACACAGATACGCAGTATTTT
16,TRBD1,few,TRBJ2-3,TRBV11-2,CASSSGAGTAYDTQYF,TGTGCCAGCAGCTCAGGAGCCGGGACAGCGTACGATACGCAGTATTTT
18,TRBD1,NA,TRBJ1-5,TRBV28,CASSSSGTASPSNQPQHF,TGTGCCAGCAGTTCCTCCGGGACAGCATCCCCCAGCAATCAGCCCCAGCATTTT
17,TRBD1,NA,TRBJ1-2,TRBV27,CASSFSGGRGTNYGYTF,TGTGCCAGCAGTTTCTCAGGGGGCAGGGGAACGAACTATGGCTACACCTTC
15,NA,NA,TRBJ2-7,TRBV15,CATSRSTSPGYEQYF,TGTGCCACCAGCAGGTCAACTAGCCCCGGATACGAGCAGTACTTC
15,NA,NA,TRBJ1-6,TRBV19,CASSTTGLLNSPLHF,TGTGCCAGTAGTACGACAGGCCTTCTTAATTCACCCCTCCACTTT
11,NA,NA,TRBJ1-2,TRBV28,CASRQGYGYTF,TGTGCCAGCAGACAGGGTTATGGCTACACCTTC
19,TRBD2,once,TRBJ2-1,TRBV27,CASSSSYGTSGSSYNEQFF,TGTGCCAGCAGTTCATCCTATGGGACTAGCGGGAGCTCCTACAATGAGCAGTTCTTC
16,NA,NA,TRBJ2-5,TRBV5-4,CASFTGLRNGGETQYF,TGTGCCAGCTTCACGGGACTTAGAAATGGAGGGGAGACCCAGTACTTC
13,NA,NA,TRBJ2-2,TRBV19,CASSPATARELFF,TGTGCCAGTTCTCCCGCTACCGCGAGGGAGCTGTTTTTT
17,NA,NA,TRBJ2-7,TRBV11-2,CASSLDRRAGPLSEQYF,TGTGCCAGCAGCTTAGATAGGCGGGCAGGGCCTCTTTCCGAGCAGTACTTC
14,NA,few,TRBJ1-1,TRBV29-1,CSVERSWLNTEAFF,TGCAGCGTTGAACGTTCCTGGCTGAACACTGAAGCTTTCTTT
14,TRBD1,NA,TRBJ1-2,TRBV6-6,CASSSRGQTYGYTF,TGTGCCAGCAGTTCAAGGGGACAGACATATGGCTACACCTTC
16,NA,NA,TRBJ2-7,TRBV5-1,CASSSLADGVLTEQYF,TGCGCCAGCAGCTCACTAGCCGACGGGGTTCTTACAGAGCAGTACTTC
15,NA,NA,TRBJ1-6,TRBV27,CASSLSLPYNSPLHF,TGTGCCAGCAGTTTAAGTCTCCCCTATAATTCACCCCTCCACTTT
11,NA,few,TRBJ1-5,TRBV27,CASSPNQPQHF,TGTGCCAGCAGTCCGAATCAGCCCCAGCATTTT
16,TRBD1,NA,TRBJ1-2,TRBV18,CASSPRRDREVDGYTF,TGTGCCAGCTCACCCCGGCGGGACAGGGAAGTGGATGGCTACACCTTC
14,NA,NA,TRBJ1-2,TRBV4-1,CASSQDPGNYGYTF,TGCGCCAGCAGCCAGGACCCAGGGAACTATGGCTACACCTTC
15,NA,NA,TRBJ1-1,TRBV5-8,CASSLVAALNTEAFF,TGTGCCAGCAGCTTGGTAGCGGCTCTGAACACTGAAGCTTTCTTT
15,NA,NA,TRBJ1-5,TRBV5-1,CASSPGWGADQPQHF,TGCGCCAGCAGCCCGGGGTGGGGGGCCGATCAGCCCCAGCATTTT
15,NA,once,TRBJ1-1,TRBV10-2,CASSESGWGNTEAFF,TGCGCCAGCAGTGAGTCGGGGTGGGGGAACACTGAAGCTTTCTTT
15,NA,NA,TRBJ1-5,TRBV7-8,CASSGWAFEDQPQHF,TGTGCCAGCAGCGGTTGGGCCTTTGAGGACCAGCCCCAGCATTTT
19,TRBD1,NA,TRBJ1-1,TRBV5-1,CASSSDQLPGQGTNTEAFF,TGCGCCAGCAGCTCCGATCAGCTGCCGGGACAGGGAACGAACACTGAAGCTTTCTTT
16,NA,NA,TRBJ2-2,TRBV5-1,CASSLGGERSAGELFF,TGCGCCAGCAGCTTGGGCGGGGAGCGAAGCGCCGGGGAGCTGTTTTTT
11,NA,NA,TRBJ1-1,TRBV10-3,CAISDNTEAFF,TGTGCCATCAGTGACAACACTGAAGCTTTCTTT
14,NA,NA,TRBJ1-2,TRBV15,CATRSRTTGKGYTF,TGTGCCACCAGGTCTAGAACTACAGGGAAAGGCTACACCTTC
15,NA,NA,TRBJ2-7,TRBV7-2,CASSFPQGGSYEQYF,TGTGCCAGCAGCTTTCCCCAGGGGGGCTCCTACGAGCAGTACTTC
13,NA,once,TRBJ2-5,TRBV18,CASSLGYQETQYF,TGTGCCAGCTCCCTCGGCTACCAAGAGACCCAGTACTTC
15,NA,NA,TRBJ2-7,TRBV29-1,CSVAGTADGTYEQYF,TGCAGCGTCGCCGGTACCGCGGACGGCACCTACGAGCAGTACTTC
14,NA,NA,TRBJ1-5,TRBV7-2,CASSLVEGNQPQHF,TGTGCCAGCAGCTTAGTGGAGGGCAATCAGCCCCAGCATTTT
14,NA,NA,TRBJ2-3,TRBV27,CASSLGRFTDTQYF,TGTGCCAGCAGTTTGGGGCGGTTCACAGATACGCAGTATTTT
12,NA,NA,TRBJ2-1,TRBV30,CAWSRDRLGQFF,TGTGCCTGGAGCCGGGACCGCCTGGGGCAGTTCTTC
18,TRBD1,NA,TRBJ2-6,TRBV4-2,CASSQVQGSISWANVLTF,TGTGCCAGCAGCCAAGTACAGGGGTCTATCTCTTGGGCCAACGTCCTGACTTTC
14,NA,NA,TRBJ1-1,TRBV19,CASSPRGEITEAFF,TGTGCCAGTAGTCCCCGGGGGGAGATAACTGAAGCTTTCTTT
14,NA,NA,TRBJ1-6,TRBV5-1,CASSQSGGYSPLHF,TGCGCCAGCAGCCAGTCGGGGGGATATTCACCCCTCCACTTT
15,NA,once,TRBJ2-5,TRBV2,CASTLAGSGLETQYF,TGTGCCAGCACCCTTGCGGGTAGCGGCCTCGAGACCCAGTACTTC
13,NA,NA,TRBJ1-1,TRBV6-5,CASRLVVDTEAFF,TGTGCCAGCAGATTGGTGGTCGACACTGAAGCTTTCTTT
14,NA,NA,TRBJ2-3,TRBV14,CASSHITGTDTQYF,TGTGCCAGCAGTCACATAACAGGGACAGATACGCAGTATTTT
14,TRBD1,NA,TRBJ1-1,TRBV6-6,CASSPIRGNAEAFF,TGTGCCAGCAGTCCTATCAGGGGGAACGCTGAAGCTTTCTTT
13,NA,once,TRBJ2-1,TRBV5-4,CASTPGLHNEQFF,TGTGCCAGCACTCCGGGACTTCACAATGAGCAGTTCTTC
12,NA,NA,TRBJ2-1,TRBV9,CASSPNIGEQFF,TGTGCCAGCAGCCCCAATATTGGTGAGCAGTTCTTC
14,NA,NA,TRBJ1-6,TRBV4-3,CASSQDHTNSPLHF,TGCGCCAGCAGCCAAGATCACACGAATTCACCCCTCCACTTT
14,NA,NA,TRBJ2-6,TRBV19,CASSMMAGANVLTF,TGTGCCAGTAGTATGATGGCTGGGGCCAACGTCCTGACTTTC
15,TRBD1,NA,TRBJ1-4,TRBV4-3,CASSLGTGGNEKLFF,TGCGCCAGCAGCCTTGGGACAGGGGGTAATGAAAAACTGTTTTTT
15,TRBD2,NA,TRBJ2-3,TRBV6-6,CASSGLAGGTDTQYF,TGTGCCAGCAGTGGACTAGCGGGGGGCACAGATACGCAGTATTTT
17,NA,NA,TRBJ1-4,TRBV19,CASSPPSRQSTNEKLFF,TGTGCCAGTAGTCCACCCTCTCGACAGTCAACTAATGAAAAACTGTTTTTT
15,NA,few,TRBJ2-6,TRBV9,CASSARGAGANVLTF,TGTGCCAGCAGCGCCCGGGGAGCTGGGGCCAACGTCCTGACTTTC
14,NA,medium-sized,TRBJ1-1,TRBV7-2,CASATLAGYTEAFF,TGTGCCAGCGCTACCCTAGCAGGATACACTGAAGCTTTCTTT
16,NA,NA,TRBJ2-7,TRBV10-3,CAISRKGLASSYEQYF,TGTGCCATCAGTAGAAAGGGCCTAGCGAGCTCCTACGAGCAGTACTTC
13,NA,NA,TRBJ2-1,TRBV11-3,CASSPEGRGQQFF,TGTGCCAGCAGCCCCGAAGGTCGGGGCCAGCAGTTCTTC
15,NA,NA,TRBJ1-5,TRBV5-5,CASSFGVGSNQPQHF,TGTGCCAGCAGCTTCGGGGTCGGGAGCAATCAGCCCCAGCATTTT